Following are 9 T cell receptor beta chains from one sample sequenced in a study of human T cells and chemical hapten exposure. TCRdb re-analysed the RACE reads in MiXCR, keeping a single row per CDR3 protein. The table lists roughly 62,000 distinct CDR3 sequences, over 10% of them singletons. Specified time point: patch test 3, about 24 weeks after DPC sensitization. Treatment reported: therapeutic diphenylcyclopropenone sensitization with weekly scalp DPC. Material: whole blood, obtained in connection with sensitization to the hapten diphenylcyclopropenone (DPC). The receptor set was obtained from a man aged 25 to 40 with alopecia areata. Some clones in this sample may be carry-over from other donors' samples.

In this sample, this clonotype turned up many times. The CDR3 is CASSRDRDYRQFF. CDR3 bases: TGTGCCAGCAGCCGGGACAGGGACTATAGGCAGTTCTTC. The chain couples TRBV27 to TRBJ2-1, with 9 bases that match TRBD1. The CDR3 runs to 13 residues. Unmatched junction bases numbered 9, after V lost 6 bases and J lost 12 bases. The V gene's germline CDR1 is MNHEY and CDR2 SMNVEV (reference sequence).

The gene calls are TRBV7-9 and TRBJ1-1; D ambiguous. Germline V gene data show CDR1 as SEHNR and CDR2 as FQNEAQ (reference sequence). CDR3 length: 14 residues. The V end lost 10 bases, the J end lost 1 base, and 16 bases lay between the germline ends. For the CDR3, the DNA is TGTGCCATTCCAAGTCAAGGTGGGAACACTGAAGCTTTCTTT. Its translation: CAIPSQGGNTEAFF.

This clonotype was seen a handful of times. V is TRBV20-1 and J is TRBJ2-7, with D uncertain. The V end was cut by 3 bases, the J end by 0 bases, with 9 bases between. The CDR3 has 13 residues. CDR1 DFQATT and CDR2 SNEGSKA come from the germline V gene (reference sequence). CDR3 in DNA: TGCAGTGCTAGGGCCTATAGCTCCTACGAGCAGTACTTC. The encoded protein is CSARAYSSYEQYF.

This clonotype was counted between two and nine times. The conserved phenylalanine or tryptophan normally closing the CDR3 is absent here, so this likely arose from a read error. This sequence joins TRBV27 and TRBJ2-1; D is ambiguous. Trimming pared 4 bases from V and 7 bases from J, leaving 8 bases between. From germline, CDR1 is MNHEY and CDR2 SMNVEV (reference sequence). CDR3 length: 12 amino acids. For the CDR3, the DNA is TGTGCCAGCAGTTCCCACTTGAATGAGCAGTTCCTC. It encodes CASSSHLNEQFL.

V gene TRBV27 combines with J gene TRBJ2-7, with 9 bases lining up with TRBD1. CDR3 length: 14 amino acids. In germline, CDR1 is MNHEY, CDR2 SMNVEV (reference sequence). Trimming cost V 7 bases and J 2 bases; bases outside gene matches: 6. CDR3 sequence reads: CASNPGQGPYEQYF. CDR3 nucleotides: TGTGCCAGCAACCCGGGACAGGGCCCCTACGAGCAGTACTTC.

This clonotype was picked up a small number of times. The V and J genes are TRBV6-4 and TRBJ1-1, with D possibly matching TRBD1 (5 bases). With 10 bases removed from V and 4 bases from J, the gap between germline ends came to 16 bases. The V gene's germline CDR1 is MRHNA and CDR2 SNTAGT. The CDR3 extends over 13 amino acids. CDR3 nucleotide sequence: TGTGCCACCCGGGGCGAGAGGGGCACTGAAGCTTTCTTT. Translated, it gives CATRGERGTEAFF.

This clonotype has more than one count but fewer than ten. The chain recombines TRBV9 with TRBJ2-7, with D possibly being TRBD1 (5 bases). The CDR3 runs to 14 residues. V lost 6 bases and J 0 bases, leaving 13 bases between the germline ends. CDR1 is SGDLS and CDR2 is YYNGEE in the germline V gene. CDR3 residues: CASNAGSGSYEQYF. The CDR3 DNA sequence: TGTGCCAGCAACGCAGGGTCAGGCTCCTACGAGCAGTACTTC.

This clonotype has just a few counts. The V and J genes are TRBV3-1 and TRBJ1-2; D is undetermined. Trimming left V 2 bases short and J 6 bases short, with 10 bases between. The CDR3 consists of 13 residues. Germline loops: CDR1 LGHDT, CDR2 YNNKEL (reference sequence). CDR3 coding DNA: TGTGCCAGCAGCCAACGTCAGAATAATGGCTACACCTTC. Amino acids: CASSQRQNNGYTF.

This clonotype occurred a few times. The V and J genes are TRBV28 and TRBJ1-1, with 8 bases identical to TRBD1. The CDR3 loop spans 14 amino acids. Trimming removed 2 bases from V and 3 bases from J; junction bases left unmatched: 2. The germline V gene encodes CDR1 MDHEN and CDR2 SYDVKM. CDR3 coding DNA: TGTGCCAGCAGTTTAACAGGGGGTGACACTGAAGCTTTCTTT. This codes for CASSLTGGDTEAFF.